The entry that follows covers one T cell receptor (beta chain) sequence. The same CDR3 also results from other DNA sequences found in this sample. Clones were sequenced by immunoSEQ multiplex PCR, and TCRdb holds only the in-frame ones, with some missing. The table shows 70,000 to 80,000 clones, with about 90% occurring only once. These data belong to a study of OX40 agonist ivuxolimab in advanced cancers. Trimming took 3 bases from V and 5 from J, leaving 16 bases between them. In germline, CDR1 is SGHDN, CDR2 FVKESK. This CDR3 is 15 amino acids long. The TCR sequence derives from an adult with an advanced solid tumor such as melanoma, head and neck, liver or kidney cancer. The chain recombines TRBV14 with TRBJ1-2; perhaps TRBD1 as D (5 bases). The sample in question was CD4+ or CD8+ T cells sorted from blood, obtained in a trial of the OX40 agonist ivuxolimab. The CDR3 bases are TGTGCCAGCAGCCATCTCGGGACGGTCCCGTATGGCTACACCTTC. Protein product: CASSHLGTVPYGYTF. The full variable domain, completed using reference TRBV14 and TRBJ1-2, is EAGVTQFPSHSVIEKGQTVTLRCDPISGHDNLYWYRRVMGKEIKFLLHFVKESKQDESGMPNNRFLAERTGGTYSTLKVQPAELEDSGVYFCASSHLGTVPYGYTFGSGTRLTVV.